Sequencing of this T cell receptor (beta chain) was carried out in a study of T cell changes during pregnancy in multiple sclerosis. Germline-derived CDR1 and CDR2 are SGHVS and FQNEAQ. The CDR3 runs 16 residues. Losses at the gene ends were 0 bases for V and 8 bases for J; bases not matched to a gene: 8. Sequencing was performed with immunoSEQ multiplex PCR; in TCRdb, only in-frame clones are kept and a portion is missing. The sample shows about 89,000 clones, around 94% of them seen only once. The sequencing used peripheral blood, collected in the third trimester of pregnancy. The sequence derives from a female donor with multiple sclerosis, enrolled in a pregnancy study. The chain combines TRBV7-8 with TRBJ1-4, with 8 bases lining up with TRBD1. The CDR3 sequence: CASSLAGDRGEEKLFF. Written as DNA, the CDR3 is TGTGCCAGCAGCTTAGCCGGCGACAGGGGTGAGGAAAAACTGTTTTTT.